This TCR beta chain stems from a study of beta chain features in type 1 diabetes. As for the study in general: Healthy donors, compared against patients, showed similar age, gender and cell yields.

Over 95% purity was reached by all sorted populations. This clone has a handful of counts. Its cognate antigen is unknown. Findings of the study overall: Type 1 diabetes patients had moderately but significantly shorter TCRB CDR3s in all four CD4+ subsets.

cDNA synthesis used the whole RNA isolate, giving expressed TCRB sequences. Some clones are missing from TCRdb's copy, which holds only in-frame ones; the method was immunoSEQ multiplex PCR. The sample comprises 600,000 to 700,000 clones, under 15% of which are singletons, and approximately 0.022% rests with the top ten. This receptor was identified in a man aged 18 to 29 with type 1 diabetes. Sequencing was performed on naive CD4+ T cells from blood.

The CDR3 here is CASSSAGTGTEKLFF. The DNA for the CDR3 is TGTGCCAGCAGCTCCGCCGGGACAGGGACTGAAAAACTGTTTTTT. The V gene is TRBV7-9, the J gene TRBJ1-4; 9 bases fit TRBD1. The CDR3 loop spans 15 amino acids. The germline V gene has CDR1 SEHNR and CDR2 FQNEAQ (reference sequence). V was clipped by 4 bases and J by 7 bases; unmatched bases: 7.